A single sample is the source of the 11 T cell receptor beta chains below, sequenced in a study of T cells after yellow fever vaccination. One entry per CDR3 protein results from TCRdb running MiXCR on the 5' RACE reads. The sample has roughly 340,000 distinct CDR3 sequences, approximately 9% seen once. The specimen was PBMCs, collected on the day of the first yellow fever vaccination. These receptors were obtained from a man between 18 and 29 years old who received the YFV17D yellow fever vaccine.

J is TRBJ2-5 and V is TRBV28, with 9 bases aligning to TRBD2. In germline, CDR1 is MDHEN, CDR2 SYDVKM. The CDR3 consists of 16 residues. V lost 6 bases and J lost 10; bases outside the gene matches: 18. CDR3 sequence reads: CASSQGGAGGVKDQYF. The CDR3 DNA reads TGTGCCAGCAGCCAGGGTGGGGCGGGGGGGGTGAAGGACCAGTACTTC.

This clonotype was counted a few times. The chain has TRBV12-3 or TRBV12-4 and TRBJ1-6; D gene uncertain. V lost 3 bases, J lost 8 bases, and 5 bases lay in between. The CDR3 is 12 residues long. CDR3 coding DNA: TGTGCCAGCAGTTTTTCTGATTCACCCCTCCACTTT. Its translation is CASSFSDSPLHF.

This rearrangement joins TRBV4-2 to TRBJ2-1; 10 bases align to TRBD2. In germline, CDR1 is LGHNA, CDR2 YNFKEQ. This CDR3 has 16 amino acids. The trim removed 0 bases at V and 7 bases at J, leaving 6 bases unmatched. The DNA of the CDR3 is TGTGCCAGCAGCCAAGATGCAGCGGGGGGGCCAAATGAGCAGTTCTTC. Translation gives CASSQDAAGGPNEQFF.

The chain uses TRBV12-3 or TRBV12-4 and TRBJ1-6; TRBD1 might be the D (6 bases). The CDR3 runs to 16 residues. The V gene lost 5 bases and the J gene lost 10 bases, with 21 bases spanning the gap. As DNA, the CDR3 is TGTGCCAGCAGTCCCCAGGGACGCAGGGGCTGGTCACCCCTCCACTTT. It is translated as CASSPQGRRGWSPLHF.

This clonotype was picked up a small number of times. The J gene is TRBJ2-1, the V gene TRBV7-2, with TRBD1 matching 8 bases. This CDR3 spans 15 amino acids. In germline, CDR1 is SGHTA, CDR2 FQGNSA. J lost 9 bases, V lost 3 bases, and 10 bases had no gene match. Here the CDR3 reads CASSLQGARYGEQFF. The DNA of the CDR3 is TGTGCCAGCAGCTTGCAGGGGGCCCGGTACGGTGAGCAGTTCTTC.

Comment on this clonotype: A much bigger clone sits one base away, suggesting this may be a read error. J is TRBJ1-6 and V is TRBV7-2; D perhaps matches TRBD1 (5 bases). CDR1 is SGHTA and CDR2 is FQGNSA in the germline V gene. The CDR3 loop spans 13 amino acids. Trimming pared 4 bases from V and 11 bases from J, leaving 12 bases between. CDR3 DNA: TGTGCCAGCAGCTCCTACCGGGGACCACCCCTCCACTTT. Residues: CASSSYRGPPLHF.

This clonotype was counted only a few times. The chain uses TRBV6-5 and TRBJ2-3; possible D gene TRBD2, 6 bases. The CDR3 spans 16 residues. V was clipped by 2 bases and J by 0 bases, with 12 bases between them. Germline CDR1 reads MNHEY; CDR2 reads SVGAGI. The CDR3 DNA reads TGTGCCAGCAGTTACCGGATTAGCGGAAGCACAGATACGCAGTATTTT. This gives the protein CASSYRISGSTDTQYF.

This clonotype was counted only a few times. The V call is TRBV12-3 or TRBV12-4, the J call TRBJ2-1; D ambiguous. The CDR3 sequence is 11 residues long. V was trimmed by 3 bases and J by 13 bases, leaving 10 bases between them. The CDR3 protein is CASSFRLTQFF. As DNA, the CDR3 is TGTGCCAGCAGTTTTCGACTTACCCAGTTCTTC.

This clonotype was seen many times. V gene TRBV7-8 combines with J gene TRBJ1-2; 8 positions agree with TRBD1. The V gene's germline CDR1 is SGHVS and CDR2 FQNEAQ. Losses at the gene ends were 5 bases for V and 6 bases for J; bases not matched to a gene: 8. The length of the CDR3 is 14 residues. This CDR3 is CASSRQSGGDGYTF. The CDR3 DNA reads TGTGCCAGCAGCCGACAGTCAGGGGGCGATGGCTACACCTTC.

This clonotype was detected only a few times. J is TRBJ2-3 and V is TRBV2; 7 nucleotides match TRBD1. CDR1 is SNHLY, CDR2 FYNNEI, per germline. After removal of 2 bases from V and 4 bases from J, the junction contained 3 bases not matched to a gene. The CDR3 runs to 14 residues. CDR3 in DNA: TGTGCCAGCAGTGAAATAGGGGGCGCAGATACGCAGTATTTT. It encodes CASSEIGGADTQYF.

The V and J genes are TRBV12-3 or TRBV12-4 and TRBJ2-1, with 9 bases identical to TRBD1. The CDR3 extends over 16 amino acids. With 7 bases clipped from V and 6 bases from J, the junction kept 13 bases outside the gene matches. The CDR3 loop reads CASKDFGQGTGNEQFF. Here the CDR3 DNA reads TGTGCCAGCAAAGACTTTGGACAGGGGACTGGCAATGAGCAGTTCTTC.